The TCR beta chain under discussion was sequenced for a study of T cells after posttransplantation cyclophosphamide. Study conclusions and caveats: TRB clonality was highly associated with recipient CMV seropositivity and reactivation. Donor CD8+ memory clones often dominated recipient blood repertoires at later times.

Germline CDR1 is SQVTM and CDR2 is ANQGSEA. There are 14 residues in the CDR3. The ends were cut back, 8 bases at V and 1 base at J, with 15 bases in the middle. A marrow graft followed busulfan-fludarabine conditioning, with cyclophosphamide on days +3 and +4. Here immunoSEQ multiplex PCR was the method, and the copy in TCRdb shows in-frame clones only, minus some. Of 17,000 or so clones listed, around 73% were seen once; the top ten hold less than 35%. A remark on this clone: What it binds is not known.

The chain links TRBV29-1 to TRBJ2-1; no firm D call. This specimen was CD8+ T cells sorted from PBMCs, taken approximately 2,000 days after a stem cell transplant with posttransplant cyclophosphamide. The receptor comes from a female patient in her forties or fifties who received an allogeneic stem cell transplant from a related donor, was CMV-positive, and had no GVHD. T cells may partly derive from the graft donor. The chain's CDR3 is CSIPPTESYNEQFF. CDR3 coding DNA: TGCAGCATCCCTCCGACTGAATCCTACAATGAGCAGTTCTTC.